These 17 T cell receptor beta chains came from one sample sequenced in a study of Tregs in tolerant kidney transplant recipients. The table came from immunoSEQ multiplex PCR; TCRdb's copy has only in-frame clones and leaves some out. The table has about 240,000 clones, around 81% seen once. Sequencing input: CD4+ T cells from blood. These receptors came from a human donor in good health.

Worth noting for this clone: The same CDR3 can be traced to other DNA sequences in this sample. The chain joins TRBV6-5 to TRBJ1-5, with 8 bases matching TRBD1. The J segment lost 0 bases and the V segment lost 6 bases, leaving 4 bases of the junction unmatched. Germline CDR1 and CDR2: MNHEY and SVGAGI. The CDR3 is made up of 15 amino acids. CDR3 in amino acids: CASSRDRSSNQPQHF. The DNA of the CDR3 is TGTGCCAGCAGCCGGGACAGGTCTAGCAATCAGCCCCAGCATTTT.

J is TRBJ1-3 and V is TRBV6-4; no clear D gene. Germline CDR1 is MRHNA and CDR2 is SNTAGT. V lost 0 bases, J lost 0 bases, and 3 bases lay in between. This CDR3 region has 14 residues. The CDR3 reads CASSDSGSGNTIYF. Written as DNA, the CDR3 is TGTGCCAGCAGTGACTCTGGCTCTGGAAACACCATATATTTT.

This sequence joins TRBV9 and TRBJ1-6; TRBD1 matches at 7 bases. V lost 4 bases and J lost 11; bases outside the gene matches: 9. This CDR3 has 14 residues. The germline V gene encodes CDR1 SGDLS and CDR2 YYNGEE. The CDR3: CASSLRRQGAPLHF. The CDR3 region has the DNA TGTGCCAGCAGCCTCCGCCGACAGGGCGCACCCCTCCACTTT.

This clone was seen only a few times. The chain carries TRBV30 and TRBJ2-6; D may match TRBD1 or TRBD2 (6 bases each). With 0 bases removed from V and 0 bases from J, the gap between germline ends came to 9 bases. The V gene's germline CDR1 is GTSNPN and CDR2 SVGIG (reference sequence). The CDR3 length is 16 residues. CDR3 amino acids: CAWSVGGSSGANVLTF. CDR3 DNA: TGTGCCTGGAGTGTAGGGGGGTCCTCTGGGGCCAACGTCCTGACTTTC.

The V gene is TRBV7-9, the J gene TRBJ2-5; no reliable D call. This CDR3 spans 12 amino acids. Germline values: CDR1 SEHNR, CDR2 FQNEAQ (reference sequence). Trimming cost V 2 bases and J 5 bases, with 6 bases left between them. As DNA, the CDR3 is TGTGCCAGCAGCTTAAATGGGGAGACCCAGTACTTC. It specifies CASSLNGETQYF. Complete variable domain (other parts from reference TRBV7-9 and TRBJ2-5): DTGVSQNPRHKITKRGQNVTFRCDPISEHNRLYWYRQTLGQGPEFLTYFQNEAQLEKSRLLSDRFSAERPKGSFSTLEIQRTEQGDSAMYLCASSLNGETQYFGPGTRLLVL.

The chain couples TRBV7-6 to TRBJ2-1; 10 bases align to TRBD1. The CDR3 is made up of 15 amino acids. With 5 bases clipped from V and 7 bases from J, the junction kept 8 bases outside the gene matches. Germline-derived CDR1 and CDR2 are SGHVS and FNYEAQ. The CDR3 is CASSQGQGRMNEQFF. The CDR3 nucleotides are TGTGCCAGCAGCCAGGGACAGGGGAGGATGAATGAGCAGTTCTTC.

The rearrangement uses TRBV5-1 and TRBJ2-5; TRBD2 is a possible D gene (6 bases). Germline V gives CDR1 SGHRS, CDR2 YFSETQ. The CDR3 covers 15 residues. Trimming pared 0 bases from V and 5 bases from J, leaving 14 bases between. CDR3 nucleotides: TGCGCCAGCAGCTTGGGAGTTGGGGGGTTTGAGACCCAGTACTTC. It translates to CASSLGVGGFETQYF.

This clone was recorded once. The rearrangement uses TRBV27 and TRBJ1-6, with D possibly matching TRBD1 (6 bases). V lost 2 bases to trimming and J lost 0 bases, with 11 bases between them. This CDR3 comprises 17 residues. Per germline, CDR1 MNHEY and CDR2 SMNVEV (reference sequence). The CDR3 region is CASSLVGQSSYNSPLHF. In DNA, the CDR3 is TGTGCCAGCAGTTTAGTAGGACAGAGCTCCTATAATTCACCCCTCCACTTT.

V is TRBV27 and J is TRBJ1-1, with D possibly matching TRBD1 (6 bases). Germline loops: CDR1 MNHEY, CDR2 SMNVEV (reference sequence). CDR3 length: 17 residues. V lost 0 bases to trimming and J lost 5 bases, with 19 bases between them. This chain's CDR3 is CASSLSDRLTTRTEAFF. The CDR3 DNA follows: TGTGCCAGCAGTTTATCGGACAGATTAACAACGCGAACTGAAGCTTTCTTT.

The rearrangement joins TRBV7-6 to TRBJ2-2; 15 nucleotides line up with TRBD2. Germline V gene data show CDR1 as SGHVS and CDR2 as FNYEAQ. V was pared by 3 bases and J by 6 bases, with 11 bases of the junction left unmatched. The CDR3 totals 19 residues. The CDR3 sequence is CASSFLPGLAGGVAGELFF. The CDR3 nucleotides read TGTGCCAGCAGCTTCCTTCCGGGACTAGCGGGAGGCGTCGCCGGGGAGCTGTTTTTT.

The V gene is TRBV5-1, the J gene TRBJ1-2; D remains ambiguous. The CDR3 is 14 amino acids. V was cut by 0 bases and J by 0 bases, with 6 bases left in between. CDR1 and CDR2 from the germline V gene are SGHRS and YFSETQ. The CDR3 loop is CASSLEASNYGYTF. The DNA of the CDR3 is TGCGCCAGCAGCTTGGAGGCCTCTAACTATGGCTACACCTTC.

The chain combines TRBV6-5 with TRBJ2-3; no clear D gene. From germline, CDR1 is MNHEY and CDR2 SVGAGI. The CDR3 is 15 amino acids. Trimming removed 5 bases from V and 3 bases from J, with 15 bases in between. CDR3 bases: TGTGCCAGCAGTCCACAGATTTCCTTTACAGATACGCAGTATTTT. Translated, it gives CASSPQISFTDTQYF.

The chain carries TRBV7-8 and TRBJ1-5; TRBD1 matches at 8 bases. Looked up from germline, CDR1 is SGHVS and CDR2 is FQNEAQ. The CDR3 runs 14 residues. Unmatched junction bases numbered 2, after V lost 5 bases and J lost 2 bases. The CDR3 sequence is CASSGDRRNQPQHF. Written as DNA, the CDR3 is TGTGCCAGCAGCGGGGACAGGCGCAATCAGCCCCAGCATTTT.

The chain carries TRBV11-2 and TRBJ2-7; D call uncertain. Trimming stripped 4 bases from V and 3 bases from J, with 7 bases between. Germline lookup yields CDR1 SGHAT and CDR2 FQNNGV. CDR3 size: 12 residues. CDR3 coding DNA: TGTGCCAGCAGCTCAAACTACTACGAGCAGTACTTC. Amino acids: CASSSNYYEQYF.

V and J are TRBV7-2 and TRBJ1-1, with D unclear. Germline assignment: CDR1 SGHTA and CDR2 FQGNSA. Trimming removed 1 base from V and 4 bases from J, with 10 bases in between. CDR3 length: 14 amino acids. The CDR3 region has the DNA TGTGCCAGCAGCTTAGACGGCAGAGCCACTGAAGCTTTCTTT. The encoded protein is CASSLDGRATEAFF. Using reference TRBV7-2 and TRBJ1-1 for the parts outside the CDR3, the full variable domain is GAGVSQSPSNKVTEKGKDVELRCDPISGHTALYWYRQSLGQGLEFLIYFQGNSAPDKSGLPSDRFSAERTGGSVSTLTIQRTQQEDSAVYLCASSLDGRATEAFFGQGTRLTVV.

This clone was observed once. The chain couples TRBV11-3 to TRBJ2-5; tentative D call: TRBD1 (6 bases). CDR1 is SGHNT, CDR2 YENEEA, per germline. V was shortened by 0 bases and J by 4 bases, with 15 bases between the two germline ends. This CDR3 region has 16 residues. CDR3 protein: CASSLDGARGSETQYF. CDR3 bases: TGTGCCAGCAGCTTAGATGGGGCCAGGGGCTCAGAGACCCAGTACTTC.

CDR3 sequence: CASSIGLADYNEQFF. The CDR3, as DNA: TGTGCCAGCAGCATAGGACTAGCGGACTACAATGAGCAGTTCTTC. The chain uses TRBV7-8 and TRBJ2-1; 10 bases line up with TRBD2. CDR3 length: 15 residues. J was trimmed by 3 bases and V by 5 bases; bases with no gene match: 4. From germline, CDR1 is SGHVS and CDR2 FQNEAQ.